The clone carrying this T cell receptor beta chain was recorded only once. Produced via immunoSEQ multiplex PCR; TCRdb's table is partial and in-frame only. The sample carries around 110,000 clones, roughly 90% recorded once. With 2 bases clipped from V and 1 base from J, the junction kept 6 bases outside the gene matches. The CDR3 runs to 16 residues. Germline CDR1 and CDR2: SGDLS and YYNGEE. This entry is derived from a study of T cell changes during pregnancy in multiple sclerosis. The chain has TRBV9 and TRBJ2-1; the match to TRBD1 covers 7 bases. The sample in question was peripheral blood, obtained in the third trimester of pregnancy. The receptor comes from a female donor in good health, enrolled as a control in a pregnancy study. CDR3 sequence (DNA): TGTGCCAGCAGCGTTTCAGACAGGGCATCCTACAATGAGCAGTTCTTC. Its translation is CASSVSDRASYNEQFF.